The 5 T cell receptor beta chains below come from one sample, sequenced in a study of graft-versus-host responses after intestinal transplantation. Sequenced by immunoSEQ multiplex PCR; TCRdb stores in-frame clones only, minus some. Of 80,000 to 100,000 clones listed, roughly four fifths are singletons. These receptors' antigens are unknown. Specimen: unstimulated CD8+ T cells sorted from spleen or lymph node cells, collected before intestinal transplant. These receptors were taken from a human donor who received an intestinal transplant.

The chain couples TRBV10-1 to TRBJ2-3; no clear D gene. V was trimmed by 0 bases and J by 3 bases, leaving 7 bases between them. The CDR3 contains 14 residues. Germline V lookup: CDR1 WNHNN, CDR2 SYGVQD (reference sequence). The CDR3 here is CASSESGMTDTQYF. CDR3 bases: TGCGCCAGCAGTGAGTCGGGGATGACAGATACGCAGTATTTT.

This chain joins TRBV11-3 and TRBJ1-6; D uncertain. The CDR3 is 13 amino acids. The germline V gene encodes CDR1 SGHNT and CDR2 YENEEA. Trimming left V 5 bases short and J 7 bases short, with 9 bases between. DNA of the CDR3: TGTGCCAGCAGCGAGAGGGTCAATTCACCCCTCCACTTT. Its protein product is CASSERVNSPLHF.

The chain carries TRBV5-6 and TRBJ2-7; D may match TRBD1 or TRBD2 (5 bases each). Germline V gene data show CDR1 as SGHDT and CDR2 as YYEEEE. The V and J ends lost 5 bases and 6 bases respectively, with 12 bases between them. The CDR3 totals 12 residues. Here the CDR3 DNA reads TGTGCCAGCAGGTACGGGACCCTCGAGCAGTACTTC. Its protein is CASRYGTLEQYF. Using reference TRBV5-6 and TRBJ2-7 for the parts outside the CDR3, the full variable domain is DAGVTQSPTHLIKTRGQQVTLRCSPKSGHDTVSWYQQALGQGPQFIFQYYEEEERQRGNFPDRFSGHQFPNYSSELNVNALLLGDSALYLCASRYGTLEQYFGPGTRLTVT.

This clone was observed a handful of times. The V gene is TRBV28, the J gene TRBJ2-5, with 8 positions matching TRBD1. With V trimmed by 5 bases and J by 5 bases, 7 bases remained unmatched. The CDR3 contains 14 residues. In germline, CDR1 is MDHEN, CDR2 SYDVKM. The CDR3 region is CASSPGQGRETQYF. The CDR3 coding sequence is TGTGCCAGCAGTCCCGGACAGGGCAGGGAGACCCAGTACTTC.

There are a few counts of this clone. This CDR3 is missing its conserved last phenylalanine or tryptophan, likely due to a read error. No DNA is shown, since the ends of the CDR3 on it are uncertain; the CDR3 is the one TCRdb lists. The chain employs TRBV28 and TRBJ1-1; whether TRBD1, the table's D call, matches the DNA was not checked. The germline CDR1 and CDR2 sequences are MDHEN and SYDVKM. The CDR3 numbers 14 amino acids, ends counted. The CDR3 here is CASSTPTGTAARTL.